This T cell receptor beta chain originates from a study of blood T cells in healthy people across ages. Every donor provided roughly 10 milliliters of peripheral blood. Each sample had at least 6 million PBMCs isolated. This clonotype was counted a single time. For the second PCR, which ran for about 7 to 11 cycles, a sample-barcoded 5' primer and a J-beta primer mix were used. All cDNA molecules were each tagged by a template-switch adaptor with 12 random nucleotides. Sequencing yielded, for each sample, at least 3 million paired-end reads carrying CDR3. TCRdb used MiXCR to reprocess the 5' RACE reads, holding one entry per CDR3 protein. Of some 1.1 million distinct CDR3 sequences listed, under 40% are singletons. The receptor was isolated from a young man in good health. The sequencing input was blood.

CDR3 region: CARHGQLAKNIQYF. CDR3 in DNA: TGTGCCAGGCACGGACAGCTAGCCAAAAACATTCAGTACTTC. The V and J genes are TRBV7-2 and TRBJ2-4; a possible D gene is TRBD1 (6 bases). The CDR3 sequence is 14 residues long. Germline CDR1 SGHTA, CDR2 FQGNSA. V was shortened by 9 bases and J by 0 bases, with 12 bases between the two germline ends. The full variable domain, completed using reference TRBV7-2 and TRBJ2-4, is GAGVSQSPSNKVTEKGKDVELRCDPISGHTALYWYRQSLGQGLEFLIYFQGNSAPDKSGLPSDRFSAERTGGSVSTLTIQRTQQEDSAVYLCARHGQLAKNIQYFGAGTRLSVL.